These 28 T cell receptor beta chains originate from one sample sequenced in a study of shared clonotypes between healthy human individuals. Generated by immunoSEQ multiplex PCR, the TCRdb table keeps only in-frame clones and is missing some. The sample holds some 2,500,000 clones, approximately 93% seen once. Sequenced input: naive CD4+ T cells from PBMCs. The subset is: CD45RA+ positively selected. These receptors came from a man aged 18 to 30 in good health. Some clones in this sample may be carry-over from other donors' samples.

The genes are TRBV6-6 and TRBJ1-5; D gene unclear. The CDR3 length is 13 residues. Germline-derived CDR1 and CDR2 are MNHNY and SVGAGI (reference sequence). V lost 2 bases to trimming and J lost 6 bases, with 8 bases between them. The CDR3 DNA reads as TGTGCCAGCAGTTACGCGGGTGGTCAGCCCCAGCATTTT. Protein product: CASSYAGGQPQHF.

A remark on this clone: At the DNA level, this CDR3 is encoded by other sequences in the same sample as well. V and J are TRBV5-1 and TRBJ2-6; possible D gene TRBD1, 5 bases. Germline CDR1 is SGHRS and CDR2 is YFSETQ. The CDR3 extends over 16 amino acids. The ends were cut back, 1 base at V and 0 bases at J, with 8 bases in the middle. CDR3 coding DNA: TGCGCCAGCAGCTTGAGACAGATCTCTGGGGCCAACGTCCTGACTTTC. Protein product: CASSLRQISGANVLTF.

With respect to this clone: Other DNA sequences of this sample code for an identical CDR3. The chain recombines TRBV18 with TRBJ1-3; 9 bases align to TRBD1. Germline V gene data show CDR1 as KGHSH and CDR2 as LQKENI. The CDR3 sequence is 13 residues long. V lost 2 bases to trimming and J lost 7 bases; unmatched junction nucleotides: 0. Here the CDR3 reads CASSPDRGNTIYF. The CDR3 DNA sequence: TGTGCCAGCTCACCAGACAGGGGGAACACCATATATTTT.

This clone has only one observation. The V gene is TRBV25-1, the J gene TRBJ2-3, with TRBD2 matching 13 bases. The CDR3 has 15 residues. Germline assignment: CDR1 MGHDK and CDR2 SYGVNS. V was clipped by 3 bases and J by 4 bases; unmatched bases: 1. CDR3 amino acids: CASSETSGRSDTQYF. In DNA form, the CDR3 reads TGTGCCAGCAGTGAGACTAGCGGGAGGTCAGATACGCAGTATTTT.

In its sample, this clone was seen once. J is TRBJ1-5 and V is TRBV10-3; TRBD1 is a possible D gene (5 bases). Germline V gene sequence: CDR1 ENHRY, CDR2 SYGVKD. V shed 4 bases and J shed 6 bases, with 13 bases lying between them. The CDR3 covers 14 residues. The CDR3 loop is CAISGRQGGQPQHF. CDR3 DNA sequence: TGTGCCATCAGTGGCCGGCAGGGTGGTCAGCCCCAGCATTTT.

The V and J genes are TRBV11-2 and TRBJ1-3, with D uncertain. The germline CDR1 and CDR2 sequences are SGHAT and FQNNGV. The V end lost 0 bases, the J end lost 11 bases, and 11 bases lay between the germline ends. The CDR3 extends over 13 amino acids. CDR3 loop: CASSLESQAAIYF. The CDR3 DNA sequence: TGTGCCAGCAGCTTAGAGAGTCAGGCAGCCATATATTTT.

The J gene is TRBJ2-2, the V gene TRBV11-2, with a weak D call TRBD1 (5 bases). CDR3 length: 14 amino acids. Trimming removed 2 bases from V and 7 bases from J, with 11 bases in between. The germline gives CDR1 SGHAT, CDR2 FQNNGV. For the CDR3, the DNA is TGTGCCAGCAGCTTAAACCAGGGTTTCGGGGAGCTGTTTTTT. Translation gives CASSLNQGFGELFF. The variable domain in full, completed from reference TRBV11-2 and TRBJ2-2, reads EAGVAQSPRYKIIEKRQSVAFWCNPISGHATLYWYQQILGQGPKLLIQFQNNGVVDDSQLPKDRFSAERLKGVDSTLKIQPAKLEDSAVYLCASSLNQGFGELFFGEGSRLTVL.

This clone showed up just once. The gene calls are TRBV19 and TRBJ1-1; 7 bases line up with TRBD1. Losses at the gene ends were 5 bases for V and 1 base for J; bases not matched to a gene: 10. In germline, CDR1 is LNHDA, CDR2 SQIVND (reference sequence). This CDR3 region has 16 residues. For the CDR3, the DNA is TGTGCCAGTAGTGTCACCGGGACAGCCTCGAACACTGAAGCTTTCTTT. It codes for CASSVTGTASNTEAFF.

The genes are TRBV14 and TRBJ2-1, with no clear D. Germline V gene data show CDR1 as SGHDN and CDR2 as FVKESK. The V gene lost 4 bases and the J gene lost 6 bases, with 16 bases spanning the gap. CDR3 size: 15 residues. As DNA, the CDR3 is TGTGCCAGCAGCCGCCGAACCGTCATGGGCAATGAGCAGTTCTTC. Protein sequence: CASSRRTVMGNEQFF.

V and J are TRBV28 and TRBJ1-1; possibly TRBD1 for D (6 bases). CDR1 and CDR2 from the germline V gene are MDHEN and SYDVKM. The V end lost 8 bases, the J end lost 3 bases, and 13 bases lay between the germline ends. This CDR3 comprises 13 residues. The CDR3 DNA follows: TGTGCCAGCTCGCGGGGGGCTTACACTGAAGCTTTCTTT. It encodes CASSRGAYTEAFF.

The rearrangement links TRBV5-5 to TRBJ2-1; possible D gene TRBD2, 5 bases. This CDR3 region has 15 residues. Germline V gives CDR1 SGHKS, CDR2 YYEKEE (reference sequence). V lost 4 bases to trimming and J lost 2 bases, with 13 bases between them. CDR3 sequence reads: CASSQTNYAYNEQFF. DNA of the CDR3: TGTGCCAGCAGCCAGACTAACTATGCCTACAATGAGCAGTTCTTC.

The genes are TRBV30 and TRBJ2-7; no clear D gene. The CDR3 length is 12 residues. Trimming took 1 base from V and 4 from J, leaving 8 bases between them. Germline CDR1 reads GTSNPN; CDR2 reads SVGIG (reference sequence). In nucleotides, the CDR3 is TGTGCCTGGAGTGGAGGTCTTTACGAGCAGTACTTC. Translating gives CAWSGGLYEQYF.

The CDR3 DNA follows: TGCAGCGTTCAACGCGGGGGCAGTGAAAAACTGTTTTTT. Protein sequence: CSVQRGGSEKLFF. This chain joins TRBV29-1 and TRBJ1-4, with D tentatively TRBD1 (6 bases). The CDR3 has 13 amino acids. With 5 bases removed from V and 7 bases from J, the gap between germline ends came to 14 bases. Germline V gene data show CDR1 as SQVTM and CDR2 as ANQGSEA.

This chain connects TRBV19 to TRBJ1-1; D uncertain. The CDR3 covers 13 residues. In germline, CDR1 is LNHDA, CDR2 SQIVND (reference sequence). Trimming cost V 5 bases and J 3 bases, with 10 bases left between them. The CDR3 spells CASSVRRDTEAFF. DNA of the CDR3: TGTGCCAGTAGTGTGCGAAGGGACACTGAAGCTTTCTTT.

The genes are TRBV28 and TRBJ1-4; TRBD1 might be the D (5 bases). V was clipped by 5 bases and J by 3 bases, with 19 bases between them. Germline lookup yields CDR1 MDHEN and CDR2 SYDVKM. The CDR3 covers 17 residues. The CDR3 here is CASSPPWGGPSNEKLFF. CDR3 sequence (DNA): TGTGCCAGCAGTCCCCCGTGGGGGGGTCCTTCTAATGAAAAACTGTTTTTT.

About this clone itself: Within the sample, other DNA sequences also encode this same CDR3. The CDR3 protein is CASSLDSYGYTF. The CDR3, as DNA: TGTGCCAGCAGTTTGGACAGCTATGGCTACACCTTC. V and J are TRBV6-6 and TRBJ1-2; weak D call: TRBD1 (6 bases). Looked up from germline, CDR1 is MNHNY and CDR2 is SVGAGI (reference sequence). With 4 bases removed from V and 4 bases from J, the gap between germline ends came to 7 bases. The CDR3 sequence is 12 residues long.

This sequence joins TRBV10-3 and TRBJ2-2; D gene unclear. Germline values: CDR1 ENHRY, CDR2 SYGVKD. The V end was cut by 6 bases, the J end by 8 bases, with 7 bases between. This CDR3 has 11 residues. CDR3 amino acids: CAISRSGELFF. For the CDR3, the DNA is TGTGCCATCAGCAGGTCGGGGGAGCTGTTTTTT.

The rearrangement joins TRBV6-6 to TRBJ2-7; 7 nucleotides align to TRBD2. The CDR3 sequence is 15 residues long. V trimming: 6 bases; J trimming: 6 bases; junction bases outside the gene matches: 14. CDR1 is MNHNY, CDR2 SVGAGI, per germline (reference sequence). The CDR3 DNA follows: TGTGCCAGCAGAAGGGAGGGTTTAGGTTCTGGCGAGCAGTACTTC. This gives the protein CASRREGLGSGEQYF.

The gene calls are TRBV5-1 and TRBJ1-5; maybe TRBD1 (6 bases). Per the germline V gene, CDR1 is SGHRS and CDR2 is YFSETQ. The CDR3 contains 13 residues. V was pared by 4 bases and J by 6 bases, with 11 bases between. DNA for the CDR3: TGCGCCAGCAGCCCACAGGGAAGTCAGCCCCAGCATTTT. Its translation: CASSPQGSQPQHF.

This clone has just a few counts. The CDR3 here is CASSLDRYEYGYTF. In nucleotides, the CDR3 is TGTGCCAGCAGCCTGGACAGGTATGAATATGGCTACACCTTC. This chain links TRBV28 with TRBJ1-2; 7 nucleotides match TRBD1. Germline CDR1 MDHEN, CDR2 SYDVKM. There are 14 residues in the CDR3. With 6 bases clipped from V and 5 bases from J, the junction kept 9 bases outside the gene matches.

The chain carries TRBV5-6 and TRBJ1-3, with 7 bases lining up with TRBD1. J lost 1 base, V lost 6 bases, and 10 bases had no gene match. The CDR3 totals 16 residues. Germline loops: CDR1 SGHDT, CDR2 YYEEEE. In nucleotides, the CDR3 is TGTGCCAGCATCGCCACAGGGGTAACTTCTGGAAACACCATATATTTT. This gives the protein CASIATGVTSGNTIYF. Using reference TRBV5-6 and TRBJ1-3 for the parts outside the CDR3, the full variable domain is DAGVTQSPTHLIKTRGQQVTLRCSPKSGHDTVSWYQQALGQGPQFIFQYYEEEERQRGNFPDRFSGHQFPNYSSELNVNALLLGDSALYLCASIATGVTSGNTIYFGEGSWLTVV.

The rearrangement joins TRBV6-4 to TRBJ2-7, with TRBD2 identical over 8 bases. V shed 7 bases, J shed 3 bases, and the junction held 14 bases outside the gene matches. Germline loops: CDR1 MRHNA, CDR2 SNTAGT. There are 16 residues in the CDR3. The CDR3 DNA sequence: TGTGCCAGCACTAACCAAGAGCGGGAGAGAAACTACGAGCAGTACTTC. Translated: CASTNQERERNYEQYF.

The V gene is TRBV28, the J gene TRBJ1-2; TRBD1 agrees at 8 bases. The CDR3 loop spans 14 amino acids. J gave up 7 bases and V 6 bases, and 10 bases lay outside the gene matches. From germline, CDR1 is MDHEN and CDR2 SYDVKM. The CDR3 sequence is CASSIAGQESGYTF. CDR3 coding DNA: TGTGCCAGCAGCATTGCGGGACAGGAGTCTGGCTACACCTTC.

The rearrangement links TRBV7-3 to TRBJ2-5, with D perhaps matching TRBD1 (6 bases). Germline V gene data show CDR1 as SGHTA and CDR2 as FQGTGA. The CDR3 spans 17 residues. Trimming pared 3 bases from V and 1 base from J, leaving 18 bases between. CDR3 loop: CASSLSDTGSGQETQYF. CDR3 DNA: TGTGCCAGCAGCTTGAGCGATACAGGGTCGGGCCAAGAGACCCAGTACTTC. Supplemented by reference TRBV7-3 and TRBJ2-5, the full variable domain reads GAGVSQTPSNKVTEKGKYVELRCDPISGHTALYWYRQSLGQGPEFLIYFQGTGAADDSGLPNDRFFAVRPEGSVSTLKIQRTERGDSAVYLCASSLSDTGSGQETQYFGPGTRLLVL.

The CDR3 DNA reads TGCAGCGTTCGAGACAGCGGGAGAGGGGGGGAATACAATGAGCAGTTCTTC. It specifies CSVRDSGRGGEYNEQFF. The chain is built from TRBV29-1 and TRBJ2-1; the match to TRBD2 covers 8 bases. This CDR3 has 17 amino acids. J was trimmed by 4 bases and V by 5 bases; bases with no gene match: 16. Looked up from germline, CDR1 is SQVTM and CDR2 is ANQGSEA.

The chain couples TRBV5-1 to TRBJ1-3; 10 bases line up with TRBD1. Germline assignment: CDR1 SGHRS and CDR2 YFSETQ. The CDR3 totals 16 residues. V shed 2 bases and J 2 bases; nucleotides not matched to a gene: 4. CDR3 coding DNA: TGCGCCAGCAGCTTAAGGACAGGGGGGACTGGAAACACCATATATTTT. It yields the protein CASSLRTGGTGNTIYF.

This clone was observed once. The V call is TRBV6-5, the J call TRBJ1-2; a weak D match, TRBD1 (5 bases). The V and J ends lost 6 bases and 8 bases respectively, with 19 bases between them. This CDR3 is 14 amino acids long. Germline V gene sequence: CDR1 MNHEY, CDR2 SVGAGI. This chain's CDR3 is CASRIVGTDRGYTF. The CDR3 coding sequence is TGTGCCAGCAGAATCGTAGGGACCGATCGGGGCTACACCTTC.

The V call is TRBV5-4, the J call TRBJ2-5; TRBD1 matches 7 bases. CDR3 length equals 13 residues. J lost 5 bases, V lost 3 bases, and 4 bases had no gene match. The V gene's germline CDR1 is SGHNT and CDR2 YYREEE (reference sequence). As DNA, the CDR3 is TGTGCCAGCAGCTCAAGGGGGCTGGAGACCCAGTACTTC. Translation: CASSSRGLETQYF.